This T cell receptor (beta chain) was captured by sequencing in a study of T-cell memory formation after mild COVID-19. 5'RACE with constant-segment primers yielded barcoded, UMI-tagged TCR alpha and TCR beta cDNA libraries. Via MiXCR, TCRdb re-called the 5' RACE reads, giving one row per CDR3 protein. The data show 550,000 to 700,000 distinct CDR3 sequences, 17% seen once. The CDR3 contains 14 residues. Trimming removed 7 bases from V and 1 base from J, with 13 bases in between. This clonotype has just a few counts. The sequencing sample was made of PBMCs or a T cell subset sorted from them (not recorded which). The chain recombines TRBV12-3 or TRBV12-4 with TRBJ2-5; tentatively, D is TRBD2 (6 bases). The receptor's source is an adult woman who had mild COVID-19 (a few samples of this study predate the infection). Cell type and time point are not known. The CDR3 is CASTLGGSQETQYF. Here the CDR3 DNA reads TGTGCCAGCACCCTGGGGGGAAGCCAAGAGACCCAGTACTTC.